The 5 T cell receptor beta chains below come from one sample, sequenced in a study of human versus mouse CDR3 diversity and MHC coevolution (TCRdb year 2017). Preparation of the library involved the immunoSEQ multiplex PCR assay. Imported from immuneACCESS, the table was reduced by TCRdb to in-frame sequences with V and J called. These copies leave out some clones; in studies compared against another copy, an unresolved V gene accounts for under half, and the cause of the remainder is not known. Here the sample has 80,000 or so clones; 93% occur a single time. The top ten clones comprise approximately 1.4% of the sample. The sample was naive CD4+ T cells from blood. In light of the paper, this sample's cell subset or site label describes: CD45RO-negative CD62L-positive naive CD4 T cells. These receptors all come from a person aged 30-69 years in good health.

The chain couples TRBV5-6 to TRBJ2-2; 10 bases are a match to TRBD1. This CDR3 contains 17 residues. Germline CDR1 SGHDT, CDR2 YYEEEE. The junction had 8 bases not matched to a gene; V was cut back by 0 bases and J by 6 bases. CDR3 protein: CASSLAAGQGIPGELFF. In nucleotides, the CDR3 is TGTGCCAGCAGCTTGGCAGCGGGACAGGGGATTCCCGGGGAGCTGTTTTTT.

This rearrangement joins TRBV9 to TRBJ2-7; TRBD2 matches 9 bases. The CDR3 is made up of 16 amino acids. V was pared by 0 bases and J by 5 bases, with 9 bases of the junction left unmatched. Germline assignment: CDR1 SGDLS and CDR2 YYNGEE. The CDR3 region is CASSVGAGRGGDEQYF. CDR3 in DNA: TGTGCCAGCAGCGTAGGGGCAGGGCGGGGGGGCGACGAGCAGTACTTC.

The chain has TRBV7-2 and TRBJ1-5, with a weak D call TRBD1 (6 bases). The CDR3 extends over 16 amino acids. Germline-derived CDR1 and CDR2 are SGHTA and FQGNSA. V gave up 3 bases and J gave up 13 bases, with 25 bases separating them. The CDR3 region is CASSFLGPGGEFIQHF. CDR3 DNA sequence: TGTGCCAGCAGCTTTCTCGGCCCGGGGGGCGAATTTATTCAGCATTTT.

This sequence joins TRBV7-2 and TRBJ2-7; 8 bases map to TRBD1. With 4 bases clipped from V and 4 bases from J, the junction kept 9 bases outside the gene matches. Germline assignment: CDR1 SGHTA and CDR2 FQGNSA. The CDR3 is 15 residues long. The CDR3 DNA reads as TGTGCCAGCAGCTACGCGCAGGACAGGGCATACGAGCAGTACTTC. It is translated as CASSYAQDRAYEQYF. The variable domain in full, with the rest retrieved from reference TRBV7-2 and TRBJ2-7, is GAGVSQSPSNKVTEKGKDVELRCDPISGHTALYWYRQSLGQGLEFLIYFQGNSAPDKSGLPSDRFSAERTGGSVSTLTIQRTQQEDSAVYLCASSYAQDRAYEQYFGPGTRLTVT.

V gene TRBV19 combines with J gene TRBJ2-5, with D possibly TRBD1 on 7 matching bases. Germline CDR1 LNHDA, CDR2 SQIVND (reference sequence). This CDR3 is built from 13 residues. The germline V and J ends were trimmed by 4 bases and 8 bases, with 14 bases remaining between them. The CDR3 loop reads CASSKRQGGTQYF. The CDR3 bases are TGTGCCAGTAGTAAAAGACAGGGAGGAACCCAGTACTTC.